The entry below describes one TCR beta chain. This sample stems from a study of blood T cell repertoires in COVID-19. For the study at large: From T cells, B-cell-depleted T cells, or PBMCs came the material, which was cDNA or gDNA.

The data were produced by immunoSEQ multiplex PCR, yet TCRdb's version contains in-frame clones alone and is incomplete. The sample lists about 280,000 clones, 90% occurring once. The sequence was obtained from a woman in her late teens or twenties with acute COVID-19. Sequencing was done on a sample of PBMCs or T cells enriched from blood (not recorded which).

DNA of the CDR3: TGTGCCAGCAGGGCCTTTAGCAATCAGCCCCAGCATTTT. It is translated as CASRAFSNQPQHF. The V and J genes are TRBV6-6 and TRBJ1-5; D gene ambiguous. Trimming shortened V by 6 bases and J by 0 bases, and 6 bases separated the two germline ends. This CDR3 is 13 amino acids long. Germline loops: CDR1 MNHNY, CDR2 SVGAGI (reference sequence).